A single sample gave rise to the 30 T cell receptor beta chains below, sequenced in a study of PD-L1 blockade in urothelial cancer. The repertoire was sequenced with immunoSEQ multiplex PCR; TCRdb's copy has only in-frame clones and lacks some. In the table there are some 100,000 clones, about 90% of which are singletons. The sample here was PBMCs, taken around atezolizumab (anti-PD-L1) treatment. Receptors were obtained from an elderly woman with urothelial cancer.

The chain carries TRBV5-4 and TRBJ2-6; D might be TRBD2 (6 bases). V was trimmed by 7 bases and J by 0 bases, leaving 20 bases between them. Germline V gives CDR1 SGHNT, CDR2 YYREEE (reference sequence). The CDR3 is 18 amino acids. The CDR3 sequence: CASSQRLGGRSGANVLTF. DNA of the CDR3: TGTGCCAGCTCCCAACGGTTGGGGGGTCGCTCTGGGGCCAACGTCCTGACTTTC.

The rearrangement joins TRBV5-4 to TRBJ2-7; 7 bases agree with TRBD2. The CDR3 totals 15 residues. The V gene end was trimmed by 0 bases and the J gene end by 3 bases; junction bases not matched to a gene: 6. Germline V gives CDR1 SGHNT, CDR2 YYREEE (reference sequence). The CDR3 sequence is CASSLGGRAVYEQYF. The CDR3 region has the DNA TGTGCCAGCAGCTTGGGCGGGAGAGCCGTCTACGAGCAGTACTTC.

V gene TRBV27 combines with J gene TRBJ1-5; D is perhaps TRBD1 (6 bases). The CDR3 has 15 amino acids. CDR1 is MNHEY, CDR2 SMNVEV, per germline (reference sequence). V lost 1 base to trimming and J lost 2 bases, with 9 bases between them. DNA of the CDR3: TGTGCCAGCAGTTTATTGGCAGGGGGCAATCAGCCCCAGCATTTT. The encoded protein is CASSLLAGGNQPQHF.

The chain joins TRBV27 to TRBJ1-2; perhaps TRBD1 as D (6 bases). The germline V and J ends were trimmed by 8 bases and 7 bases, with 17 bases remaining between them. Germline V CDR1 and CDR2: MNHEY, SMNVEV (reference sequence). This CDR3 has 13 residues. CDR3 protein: CASRPSGAGGYTF. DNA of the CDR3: TGTGCCAGCCGCCCCTCAGGGGCGGGTGGCTACACCTTC.

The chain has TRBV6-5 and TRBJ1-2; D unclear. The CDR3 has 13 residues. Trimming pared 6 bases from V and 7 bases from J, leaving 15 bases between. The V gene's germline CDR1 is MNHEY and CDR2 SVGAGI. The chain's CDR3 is CASSPGQEAGYTF. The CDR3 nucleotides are TGTGCCAGCAGCCCCGGCCAGGAGGCTGGCTACACCTTC.

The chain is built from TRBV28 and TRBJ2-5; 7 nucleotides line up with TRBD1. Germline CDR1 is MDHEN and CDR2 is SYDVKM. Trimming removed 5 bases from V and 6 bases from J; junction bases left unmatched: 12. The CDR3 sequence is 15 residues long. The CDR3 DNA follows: TGTGCCAGCAGTCCAGGCGACAGGGTCGGGAAGACCCAGTACTTC. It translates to CASSPGDRVGKTQYF.

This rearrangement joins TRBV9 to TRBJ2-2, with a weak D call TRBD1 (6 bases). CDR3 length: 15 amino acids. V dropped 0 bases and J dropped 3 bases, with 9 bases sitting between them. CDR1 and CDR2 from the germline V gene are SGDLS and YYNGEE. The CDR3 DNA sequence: TGTGCCAGCAGCGTAGAACAGGGTGACACCGGGGAGCTGTTTTTT. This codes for CASSVEQGDTGELFF.

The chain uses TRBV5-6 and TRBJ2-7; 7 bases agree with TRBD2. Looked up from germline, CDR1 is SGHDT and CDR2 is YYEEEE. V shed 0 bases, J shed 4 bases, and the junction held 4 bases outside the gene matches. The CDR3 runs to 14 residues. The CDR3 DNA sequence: TGTGCCAGCAGCTTGGGCGGGAGTAGGTACGAGCAGTACTTC. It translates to CASSLGGSRYEQYF.

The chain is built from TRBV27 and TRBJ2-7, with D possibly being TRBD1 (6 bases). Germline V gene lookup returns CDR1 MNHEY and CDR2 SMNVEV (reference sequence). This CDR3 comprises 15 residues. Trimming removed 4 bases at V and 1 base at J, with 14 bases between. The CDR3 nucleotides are TGTGCCAGCAGTTCGGGACACCGCCTTTCCTACGAGCAGTACTTC. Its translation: CASSSGHRLSYEQYF.

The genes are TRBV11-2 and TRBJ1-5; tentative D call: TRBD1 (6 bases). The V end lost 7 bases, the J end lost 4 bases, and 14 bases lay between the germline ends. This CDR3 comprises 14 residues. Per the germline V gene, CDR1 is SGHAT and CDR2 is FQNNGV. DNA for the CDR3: TGTGCCAGCAACAAAGGACAGCCTAATCAGCCCCAGCATTTT. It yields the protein CASNKGQPNQPQHF.

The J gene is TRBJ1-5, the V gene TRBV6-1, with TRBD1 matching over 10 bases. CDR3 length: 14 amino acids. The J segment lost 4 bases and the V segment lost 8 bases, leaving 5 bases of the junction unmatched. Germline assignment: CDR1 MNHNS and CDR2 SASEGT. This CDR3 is CASLRTGGNQPQHF. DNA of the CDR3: TGTGCCAGCCTGAGGACAGGGGGAAATCAGCCCCAGCATTTT.

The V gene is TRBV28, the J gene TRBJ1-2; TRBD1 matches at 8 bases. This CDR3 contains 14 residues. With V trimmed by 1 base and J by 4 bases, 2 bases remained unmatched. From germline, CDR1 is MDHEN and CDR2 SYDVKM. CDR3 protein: CASSLYRGTYGYTF. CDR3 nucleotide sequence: TGTGCCAGCAGTTTATACAGGGGGACCTATGGCTACACCTTC.

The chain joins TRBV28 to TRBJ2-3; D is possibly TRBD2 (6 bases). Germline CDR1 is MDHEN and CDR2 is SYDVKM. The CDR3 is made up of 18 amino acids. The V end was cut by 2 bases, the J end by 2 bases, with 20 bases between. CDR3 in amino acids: CASSLVGGGAGTTDTQYF. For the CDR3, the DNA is TGTGCCAGCAGTTTAGTGGGCGGAGGGGCAGGGACCACAGATACGCAGTATTTT.

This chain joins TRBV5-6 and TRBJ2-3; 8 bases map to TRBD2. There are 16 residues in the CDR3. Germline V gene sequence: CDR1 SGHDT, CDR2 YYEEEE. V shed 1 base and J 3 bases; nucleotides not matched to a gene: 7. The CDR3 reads CASSLISSGQTDTQYF. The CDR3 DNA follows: TGTGCCAGCAGCTTGATTTCTAGCGGGCAGACAGATACGCAGTATTTT.

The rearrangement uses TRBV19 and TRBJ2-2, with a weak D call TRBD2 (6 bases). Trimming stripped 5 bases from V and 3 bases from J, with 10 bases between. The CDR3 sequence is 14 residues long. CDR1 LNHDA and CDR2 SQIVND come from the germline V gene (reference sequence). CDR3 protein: CASSAGSDTGELFF. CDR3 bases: TGTGCCAGTAGTGCGGGGTCGGACACCGGGGAGCTGTTTTTT.

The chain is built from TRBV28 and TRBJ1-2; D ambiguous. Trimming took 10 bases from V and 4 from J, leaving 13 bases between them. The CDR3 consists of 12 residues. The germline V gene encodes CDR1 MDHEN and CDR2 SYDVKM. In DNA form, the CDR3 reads TGTGCCACCCTCCCCGTCGGCTATGGCTACACCTTC. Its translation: CATLPVGYGYTF.

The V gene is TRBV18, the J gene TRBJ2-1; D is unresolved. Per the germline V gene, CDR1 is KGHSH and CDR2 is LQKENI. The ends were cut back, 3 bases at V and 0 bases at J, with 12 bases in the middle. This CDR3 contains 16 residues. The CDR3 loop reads CASSPGQSVSYNEQFF. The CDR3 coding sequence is TGTGCCAGCTCACCTGGGCAGTCTGTCTCCTACAATGAGCAGTTCTTC.

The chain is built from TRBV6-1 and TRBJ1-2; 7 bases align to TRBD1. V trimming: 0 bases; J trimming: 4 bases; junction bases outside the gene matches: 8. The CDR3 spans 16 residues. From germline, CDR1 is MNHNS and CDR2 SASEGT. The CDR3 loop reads CASSEALRDRAYGYTF. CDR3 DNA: TGTGCCAGCAGTGAAGCGCTTCGTGACAGGGCCTATGGCTACACCTTC.

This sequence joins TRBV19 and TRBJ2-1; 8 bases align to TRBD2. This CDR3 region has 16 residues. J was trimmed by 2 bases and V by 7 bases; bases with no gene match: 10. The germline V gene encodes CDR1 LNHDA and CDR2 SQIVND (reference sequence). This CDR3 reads CASKAGGGETYNEQFF. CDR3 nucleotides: TGTGCCAGTAAGGCGGGAGGAGGAGAGACCTACAATGAGCAGTTCTTC.

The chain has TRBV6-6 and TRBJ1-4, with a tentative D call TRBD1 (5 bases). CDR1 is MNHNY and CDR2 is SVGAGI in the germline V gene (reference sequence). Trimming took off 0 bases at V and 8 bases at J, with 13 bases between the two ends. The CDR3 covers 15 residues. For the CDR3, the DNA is TGTGCCAGCAGTTACTCGGGCTCCTCAGGGGAAAAACTGTTTTTT. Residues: CASSYSGSSGEKLFF.

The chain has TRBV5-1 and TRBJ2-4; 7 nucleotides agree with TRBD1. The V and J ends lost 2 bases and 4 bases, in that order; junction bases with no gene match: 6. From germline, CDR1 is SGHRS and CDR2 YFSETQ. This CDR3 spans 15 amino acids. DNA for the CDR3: TGCGCCAGCAGCTTAGGGACAGCGGAAAAAAACATTCAGTACTTC. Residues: CASSLGTAEKNIQYF.

CDR3 nucleotides: TGCGCCAGCAGCTTGGGGGAGCAAAACTATGGCTACACCTTC. It translates to CASSLGEQNYGYTF. V usage is TRBV5-1 and J usage is TRBJ1-2; D gene uncertain. The CDR3 has 14 residues. Germline CDR1 is SGHRS and CDR2 is YFSETQ. Trimming took off 0 bases at V and 2 bases at J, with 8 bases between the two ends.

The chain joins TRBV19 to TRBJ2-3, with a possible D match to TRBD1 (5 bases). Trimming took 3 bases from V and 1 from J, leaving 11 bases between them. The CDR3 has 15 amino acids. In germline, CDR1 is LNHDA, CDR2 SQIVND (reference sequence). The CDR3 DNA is TGTGCCAGTAGTATTCCAGGGATCGGCACAGATACGCAGTATTTT. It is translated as CASSIPGIGTDTQYF.

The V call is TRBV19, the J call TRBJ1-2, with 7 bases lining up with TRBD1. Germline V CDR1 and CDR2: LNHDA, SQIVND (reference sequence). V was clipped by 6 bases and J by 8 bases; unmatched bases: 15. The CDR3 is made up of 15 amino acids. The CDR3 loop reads CASSARRQGSGGYTF. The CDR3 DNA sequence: TGTGCCAGTAGCGCCCGTAGACAGGGATCTGGGGGCTACACCTTC.

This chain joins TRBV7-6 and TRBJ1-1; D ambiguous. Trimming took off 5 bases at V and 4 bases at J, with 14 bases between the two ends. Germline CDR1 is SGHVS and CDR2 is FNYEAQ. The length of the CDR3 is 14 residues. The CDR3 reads CASSPSPGPTEAFF. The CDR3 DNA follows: TGTGCCAGCAGCCCCTCTCCTGGGCCCACTGAAGCTTTCTTT.

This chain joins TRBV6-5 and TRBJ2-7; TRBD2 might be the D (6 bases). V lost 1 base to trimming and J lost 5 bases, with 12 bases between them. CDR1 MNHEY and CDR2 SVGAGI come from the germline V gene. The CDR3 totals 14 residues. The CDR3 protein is CASSYFQRADEQYF. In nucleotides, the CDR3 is TGTGCCAGCAGTTACTTCCAGCGGGCCGACGAGCAGTACTTC.

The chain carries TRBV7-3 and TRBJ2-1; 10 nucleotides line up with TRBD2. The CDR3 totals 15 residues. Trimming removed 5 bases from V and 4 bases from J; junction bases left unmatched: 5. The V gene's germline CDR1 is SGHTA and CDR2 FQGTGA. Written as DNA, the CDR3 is TGTGCCAGCAGCCAAACTAGCGGGGAGTACAATGAGCAGTTCTTC. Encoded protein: CASSQTSGEYNEQFF.

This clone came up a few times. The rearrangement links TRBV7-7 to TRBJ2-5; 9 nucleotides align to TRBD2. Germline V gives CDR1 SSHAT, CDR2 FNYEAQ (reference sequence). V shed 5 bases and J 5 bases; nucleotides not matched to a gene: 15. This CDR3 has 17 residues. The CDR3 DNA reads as TGTGCCAGCAGCCCAGAGGTGGGGACTAGCTGGTCGGAGACCCAGTACTTC. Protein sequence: CASSPEVGTSWSETQYF.

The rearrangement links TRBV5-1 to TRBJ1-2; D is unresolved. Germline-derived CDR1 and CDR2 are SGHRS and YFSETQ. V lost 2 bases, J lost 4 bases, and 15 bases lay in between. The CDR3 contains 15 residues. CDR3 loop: CASSFGQAGSYGYTF. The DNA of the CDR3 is TGCGCCAGCAGCTTTGGGCAGGCAGGCTCCTATGGCTACACCTTC.

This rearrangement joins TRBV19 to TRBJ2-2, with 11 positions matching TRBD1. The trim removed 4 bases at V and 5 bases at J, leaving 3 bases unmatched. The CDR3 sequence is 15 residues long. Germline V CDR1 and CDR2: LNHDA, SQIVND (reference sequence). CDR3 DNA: TGTGCCAGTAGTAGCGGGACAGGGGGGACCGGGGAGCTGTTTTTT. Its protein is CASSSGTGGTGELFF.